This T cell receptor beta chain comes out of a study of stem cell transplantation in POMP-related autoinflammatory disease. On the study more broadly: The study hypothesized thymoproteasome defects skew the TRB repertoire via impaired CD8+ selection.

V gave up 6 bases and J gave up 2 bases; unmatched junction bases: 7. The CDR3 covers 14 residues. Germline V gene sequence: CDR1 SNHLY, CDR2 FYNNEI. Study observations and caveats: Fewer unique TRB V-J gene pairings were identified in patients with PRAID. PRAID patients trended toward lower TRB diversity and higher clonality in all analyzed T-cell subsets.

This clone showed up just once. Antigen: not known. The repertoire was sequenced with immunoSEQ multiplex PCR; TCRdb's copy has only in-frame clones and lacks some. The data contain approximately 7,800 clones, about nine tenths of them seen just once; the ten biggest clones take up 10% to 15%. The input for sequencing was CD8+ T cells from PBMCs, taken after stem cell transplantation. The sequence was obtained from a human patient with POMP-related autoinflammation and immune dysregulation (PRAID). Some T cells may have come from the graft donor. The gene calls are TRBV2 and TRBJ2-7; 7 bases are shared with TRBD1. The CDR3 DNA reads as TGTGCCAGCAGCCACGACAGGGCGACCTACGAGCAGTACGTC. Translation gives CASSHDRATYEQYV.